These 9 T cell receptor beta chains were all obtained from the same sample, sequenced in a study of neurological immune-mediated disorders. TCRdb re-called the 5' RACE reads through MiXCR, storing one row per CDR3 protein. The sample has some 80,000 distinct CDR3 sequences, 3.5% to 5.5% seen once. Time point of the sample: longitudinal time-point 3. The sample consisted of PBMCs. The receptors here all came from a woman aged 55-69 years with multiple sclerosis.

This clonotype was seen many times. This chain uses TRBV27 with TRBJ2-5; perhaps TRBD1 as D (6 bases). This CDR3 has 14 amino acids. Germline V gene data show CDR1 as MNHEY and CDR2 as SMNVEV (reference sequence). The ends were cut back, 3 bases at V and 1 base at J, with 9 bases in the middle. In DNA form, the CDR3 reads TGTGCCAGCAGTTTTCAGGGGCGCCAAGAGACCCAGTACTTC. Encoded protein: CASSFQGRQETQYF.

Many counts were recorded for this clonotype. The chain recombines TRBV12-3 or TRBV12-4 with TRBJ1-5; D gene unclear. CDR3 size: 12 residues. Trimming took off 5 bases at V and 5 bases at J, with 7 bases between the two ends. The CDR3 spells CASSASDQPQHF. CDR3 nucleotides: TGTGCCAGCAGTGCCAGTGATCAGCCCCAGCATTTT.

Ten or more counts support this clonotype. This chain connects TRBV12-3 or TRBV12-4 to TRBJ2-1; D unclear. This CDR3 comprises 14 residues. V lost 2 bases, J lost 4 bases, and 9 bases lay in between. The DNA of the CDR3 is TGTGCCAGCAGTTTATTGCGCCTTTACAATGAGCAGTTCTTC. It codes for CASSLLRLYNEQFF.

This clonotype was observed at least ten times. J is TRBJ2-2 and V is TRBV4-1, with 9 nucleotides matching TRBD1. V lost 7 bases to trimming and J lost 1 base; unmatched junction nucleotides: 1. This CDR3 is built from 14 residues. Germline V gene data show CDR1 as MGHRA and CDR2 as YSYEKL. CDR3 amino acids: CASKTGGNTGELFF. The CDR3 DNA reads TGCGCCAGCAAGACAGGGGGGAACACCGGGGAGCTGTTTTTT.

Ten or more counts support this clonotype. V is TRBV15 and J is TRBJ2-1; 16 positions agree with TRBD2. This CDR3 contains 19 residues. CDR1 and CDR2 from the germline V gene are LNHNV and YYDKDF (reference sequence). The V segment lost 4 bases and the J segment 0 bases; nucleotides outside the gene matches: 6. The CDR3 DNA sequence: TGTGCCACCAGCACGGGACTAGCGGGGGGGGTCAGCTCCTACAATGAGCAGTTCTTC. Its translation is CATSTGLAGGVSSYNEQFF.

At least ten counts were recorded for this clonotype. This sequence joins TRBV12-3 or TRBV12-4 and TRBJ2-5; 9 nucleotides line up with TRBD2. The CDR3 totals 14 residues. V was clipped by 3 bases and J by 4 bases; unmatched bases: 3. CDR3 loop: CASSFAGGTETQYF. The CDR3 DNA sequence: TGTGCCAGCAGTTTCGCGGGGGGGACAGAGACCCAGTACTTC.

This clonotype appeared many times. The chain's CDR3 is CSVARVISYNEQFF. DNA for the CDR3: TGCAGCGTCGCGCGAGTGATCTCCTACAATGAGCAGTTCTTC. V and J are TRBV29-1 and TRBJ2-1, with D hard to call. Looked up from germline, CDR1 is SQVTM and CDR2 is ANQGSEA. The V gene lost 6 bases and the J gene lost 0 bases, with 12 bases spanning the gap. The CDR3 consists of 14 residues.

This clonotype was seen ten or more times. The rearrangement uses TRBV12-3 or TRBV12-4 and TRBJ1-4; 8 bases match TRBD1. The CDR3 has 17 residues. J lost 0 bases, V lost 3 bases, and 6 bases had no gene match. This CDR3 reads CASSFGQGLATNEKLFF. The DNA for the CDR3 is TGTGCCAGCAGTTTTGGACAGGGCCTTGCAACTAATGAAAAACTGTTTTTT.

At least ten counts were recorded for this clonotype. The chain employs TRBV3-1 and TRBJ2-7; D gene unclear. The CDR3 has 15 amino acids. The germline gives CDR1 LGHDT, CDR2 YNNKEL (reference sequence). Trimming left V 1 base short and J 0 bases short, with 10 bases between. As DNA, the CDR3 is TGTGCCAGCAGCCAAGGACCCACAAACTCCTACGAGCAGTACTTC. Encoded protein: CASSQGPTNSYEQYF.